The 7 T cell receptor beta chains below all came from one sample that was sequenced in a study of regulatory T cells in long-lasting Graves disease. Time point meaning: newly diagnosed GD, antithyroid drugs for less than 3 months. PBMC RNA was the source of the TCR library. Arm-PCR of CDR3 regions and iRepertoire HTBI primers were the basis on which TCR beta libraries were built. TCRdb ran MiXCR on the multiplex PCR reads and lists one entry per CDR3 protein. The sample holds approximately 230,000 distinct CDR3 sequences, approximately 20% seen once. The sample was peripheral blood mononuclear cells (PBMCs), taken at new diagnosis, from a patient treated with antithyroid drugs. The receptors shown here come from a female donor with Graves disease.

In this sample, this clonotype turned up many times. V gene TRBV20-1 combines with J gene TRBJ2-7, with TRBD2 matching over 7 bases. Germline V gene data show CDR1 as DFQATT and CDR2 as SNEGSKA (reference sequence). J was trimmed by 1 base and V by 2 bases; bases with no gene match: 11. This CDR3 is 16 amino acids long. CDR3 sequence (DNA): TGCAGTGCTAGATCGTCTCGCGGGAGCGAGTCCTACGAGCAGTACTTC. Its translation: CSARSSRGSESYEQYF.

This clonotype has ten or more counts. The rearrangement links TRBV27 to TRBJ2-7, with D perhaps TRBD1 or TRBD2 (6 bases each). The CDR3 contains 16 residues. The V and J ends lost 5 bases and 3 bases respectively, with 20 bases between them. Germline assignment: CDR1 MNHEY and CDR2 SMNVEV (reference sequence). CDR3 loop: CASSPLGGLRDYEQYF. CDR3 sequence (DNA): TGTGCCAGCAGTCCCCTTGGGGGGCTGAGGGACTACGAGCAGTACTTC.

This clonotype was picked up many times. This chain uses TRBV11-2 with TRBJ1-2; the match to TRBD1 covers 9 bases. The CDR3 extends over 16 amino acids. With 0 bases clipped from V and 8 bases from J, the junction kept 10 bases outside the gene matches. CDR1 and CDR2 (germline): SGHAT, FQNNGV. In DNA form, the CDR3 reads TGTGCCAGCAGCTTAGATCGAGTCCGGGACAGGGAAGGCTACACCTTC. It yields the protein CASSLDRVRDREGYTF.

The V gene is TRBV27, the J gene TRBJ2-7; 10 bases map to TRBD1. V was clipped by 3 bases and J by 1 base; unmatched bases: 6. There are 16 residues in the CDR3. Germline V lookup: CDR1 MNHEY, CDR2 SMNVEV (reference sequence). This chain's CDR3 is CASSLTGTGVSYEQYF. The DNA for the CDR3 is TGTGCCAGCAGTTTGACAGGGACAGGGGTGTCCTACGAGCAGTACTTC.

In this sample, this clonotype turned up a few times. The rearrangement joins TRBV5-4 to TRBJ1-6; 7 bases agree with TRBD1. The V and J ends lost 4 bases and 7 bases, in that order; junction bases with no gene match: 8. The germline V gene has CDR1 SGHNT and CDR2 YYREEE (reference sequence). The CDR3 consists of 15 residues. In DNA form, the CDR3 reads TGTGCCAGCAGCCGAGCGGGACAGAGCAATTCACCCCTCCACTTT. This gives the protein CASSRAGQSNSPLHF.

On this clonotype: Given a much more abundant clone one base away, this may be a read error. The rearrangement links TRBV6-2 or TRBV6-3 to TRBJ2-7; weak D call: TRBD1 (5 bases). Germline lookup yields CDR1 MNHEY and CDR2 SVGEGT. This CDR3 is built from 11 residues. Trimming left V 8 bases short and J 9 bases short, with 14 bases between. CDR3 sequence reads: CASRRQGGQYF. CDR3 nucleotide sequence: TGTGCCAGCCGGCGGCAGGGCGGGCAGTACTTC.

This clonotype has ten or more counts. CDR3 in amino acids: CASSAQGQGTEKLFF. The CDR3, as DNA: TGTGCCAGCAGTGCTCAGGGGCAAGGGACTGAAAAACTGTTTTTT. The V gene is TRBV6-1, the J gene TRBJ1-4, with D perhaps matching TRBD1 (6 bases). The CDR3 is 15 residues long. V dropped 4 bases and J dropped 7 bases, with 16 bases sitting between them. Germline V lookup: CDR1 MNHNS, CDR2 SASEGT.